Sequencing of this T cell receptor (beta chain) was carried out in a study of blood T cells in healthy people across ages. Study at large: T cells yielded about one barcoded beta molecule per two cells through template switching.

A second PCR, run for roughly 7 to 12 cycles, used a sample-barcoded 5' primer plus a J-beta primer mix. A tag from a template-switch adaptor with 12 random nucleotides marked each cDNA molecule. Sequencing yielded, for each sample, at least 3 million paired-end reads carrying CDR3. TCRdb called the 5' RACE reads again in MiXCR, with one record for every CDR3 protein. The data show more than 700,000 distinct CDR3 sequences, roughly 53% seen once. CDR1 is LGHDT, CDR2 YNNKEL, per germline (reference sequence). The CDR3 totals 14 residues. The V end lost 0 bases, the J end lost 14 bases, and 18 bases lay between the germline ends. Total RNA, at least 5 micrograms per sample, was extracted from PBMCs.

The sequenced material came from blood. V is TRBV3-1 and J is TRBJ2-3; D gene ambiguous. The receptor was derived from a man aged 80 or over in good health. In DNA form, the CDR3 reads TGTGCCAGCAGCCAAGATGTGTGGAGCAGATACGCGTATTTT. Protein sequence: CASSQDVWSRYAYF.